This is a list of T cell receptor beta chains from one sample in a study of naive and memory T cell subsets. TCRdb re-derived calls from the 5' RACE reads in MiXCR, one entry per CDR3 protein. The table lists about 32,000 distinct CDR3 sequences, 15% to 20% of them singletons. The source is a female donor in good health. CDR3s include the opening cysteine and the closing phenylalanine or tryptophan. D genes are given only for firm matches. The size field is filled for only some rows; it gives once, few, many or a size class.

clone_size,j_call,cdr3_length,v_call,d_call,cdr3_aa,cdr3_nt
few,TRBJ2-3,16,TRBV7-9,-,CASSSGWGRGTDTQYF,TGTGCCAGCAGCTCGGGCTGGGGCAGGGGTACAGATACGCAGTATTTT
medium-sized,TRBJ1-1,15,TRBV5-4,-,CASSLGGSLHTEAFF,TGTGCCAGCAGCTTGGGAGGGTCCCTGCACACTGAAGCTTTCTTT
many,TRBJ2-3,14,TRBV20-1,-,CSARGTPSTDTQYF,TGCAGTGCTAGAGGGACTCCTAGCACAGATACGCAGTATTTT
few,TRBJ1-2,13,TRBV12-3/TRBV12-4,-,CASSPGGYYGDTF,TGTGCCAGCAGCCCGGGGGGGTACTATGGCGACACCTTC
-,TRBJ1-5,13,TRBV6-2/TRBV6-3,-,CASSENREQPQHF,TGTGCCAGCAGTGAAAACCGGGAGCAGCCCCAGCATTTT
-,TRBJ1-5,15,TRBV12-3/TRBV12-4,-,CASSLGENRNQPQHF,TGTGCCAGCAGTTTAGGAGAAAATCGCAATCAGCCCCAGCATTTT
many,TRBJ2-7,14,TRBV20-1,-,CSARDLGGHHEQYF,TGCAGTGCTAGAGATTTGGGGGGTCACCACGAGCAGTACTTC
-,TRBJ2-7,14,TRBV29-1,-,CSADVQGSSYEQYF,TGCAGCGCTGACGTACAGGGAAGCTCCTACGAGCAGTACTTC
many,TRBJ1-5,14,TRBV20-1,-,CSAREHQGNQPQHF,TGCAGTGCTAGAGAGCATCAGGGCAATCAGCCCCAGCATTTT
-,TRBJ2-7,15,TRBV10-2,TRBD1,CASSEAGQGLNEQYF,TGCGCCAGCAGTGAGGCGGGACAGGGGTTGAACGAGCAGTACTTC
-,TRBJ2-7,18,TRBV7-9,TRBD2,CASSPWVDLAGGPYEQYF,TGTGCCAGCAGCCCGTGGGTTGACCTAGCGGGGGGTCCCTACGAGCAGTACTTC
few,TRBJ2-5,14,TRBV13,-,CASSFRTIGETQYF,TGTGCCAGCAGCTTCAGGACTATAGGGGAGACCCAGTACTTC
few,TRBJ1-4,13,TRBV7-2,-,CASSLVVGRELFF,TGTGCCAGCAGCTTAGTTGTGGGGCGGGAACTGTTTTTT
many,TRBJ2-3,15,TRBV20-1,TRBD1,CSARPDRVVTDTQYF,TGCAGTGCTAGACCAGACAGGGTTGTGACAGATACGCAGTATTTT
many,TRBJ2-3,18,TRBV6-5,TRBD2,CASQHLRGGGGSTDTQYF,TGTGCCAGCCAACACCTGCGGGGGGGTGGTGGGAGCACAGATACGCAGTATTTT
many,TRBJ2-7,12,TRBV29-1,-,CSVEGAAYEQYF,TGCAGCGTTGAGGGGGCTGCCTACGAGCAGTACTTC
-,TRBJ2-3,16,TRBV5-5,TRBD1,CASSPQGTVSTDTQYF,TGTGCCAGCAGCCCGCAGGGGACAGTGAGCACAGATACGCAGTATTTT
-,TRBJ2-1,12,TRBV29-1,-,CSVDSQGNEQFF,TGCAGCGTTGACTCTCAGGGCAATGAGCAGTTCTTC
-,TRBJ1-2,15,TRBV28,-,CASSFPSDSSYGYTF,TGTGCCAGCAGTTTCCCGTCGGACAGTAGCTATGGCTACACCTTC
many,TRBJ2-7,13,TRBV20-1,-,CSATGPASYEQYF,TGCAGTGCTACTGGACCCGCCAGCTACGAGCAGTACTTC
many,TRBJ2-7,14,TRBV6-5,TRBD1,CASRRGQGTYEQYF,TGTGCCAGCAGGAGGGGACAGGGTACCTACGAGCAGTACTTC
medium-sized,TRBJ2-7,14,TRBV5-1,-,CASSLAVGPYEQYF,TGCGCCAGCAGCTTGGCTGTGGGACCCTACGAGCAGTACTTC
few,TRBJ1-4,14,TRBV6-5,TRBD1,CASRHRGWREKLFF,TGTGCCAGCAGGCACAGGGGTTGGAGGGAAAAACTGTTTTTT
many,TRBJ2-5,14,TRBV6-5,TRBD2,CASRAGTSKETQYF,TGTGCCAGCAGAGCCGGGACTAGTAAGGAGACCCAGTACTTC
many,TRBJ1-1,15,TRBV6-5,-,CASSYAGALGTEAFF,TGTGCCAGCAGTTACGCGGGGGCTCTGGGCACTGAAGCTTTCTTT
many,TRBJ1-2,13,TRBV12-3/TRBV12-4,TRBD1,CASSPGQPYGYTF,TGTGCCAGCAGTCCGGGACAGCCTTATGGCTACACCTTC
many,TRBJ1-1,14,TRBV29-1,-,CSVAPGGVNTEAFF,TGCAGCGTTGCCCCCGGGGGGGTGAACACTGAAGCTTTCTTT
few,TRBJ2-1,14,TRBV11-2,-,CASSSDHPDNEQFF,TGTGCCAGCAGCTCGGACCACCCCGACAATGAGCAGTTCTTC
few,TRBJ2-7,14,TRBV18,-,CASSPRDRAGEQYF,TGTGCCAGCTCACCACGGGACCGAGCAGGGGAGCAGTACTTC